These 28 T cell receptor beta chains originate from one sample sequenced in a study of blood T cell repertoires in COVID-19. The assay was immunoSEQ multiplex PCR, and TCRdb's table has in-frame clones only and misses some. Here the sample spans just over 300,000 clones, around 87% being singletons. Material: peripheral blood. Receptor source: a man between 18 and 35 years old with active or convalescent COVID-19.

CDR3 DNA: TGTGCCAGCAGCCGGGACACCGGAATTATGAACACTGAAGCTTTCTTT. This encodes CASSRDTGIMNTEAFF. The chain couples TRBV9 to TRBJ1-1; the D gene is possibly TRBD1 (6 bases). Germline assignment: CDR1 SGDLS and CDR2 YYNGEE. V was cut by 4 bases and J by 0 bases, with 16 bases left in between. CDR3 length: 16 amino acids.

DNA of the CDR3: TGTGCCAGCAGCCCATGGGCAGCGGGAGGCGGGGAGCTGTTTTTT. Encoded protein: CASSPWAAGGGELFF. The chain carries TRBV7-3 and TRBJ2-2, with 9 bases aligning to TRBD2. The length of the CDR3 is 15 residues. Per the germline V gene, CDR1 is SGHTA and CDR2 is FQGTGA. V was clipped by 5 bases and J by 7 bases; unmatched bases: 8.

This clone showed up just a few times. The chain has TRBV5-1 and TRBJ2-1; TRBD2 matches 9 bases. Germline-derived CDR1 and CDR2 are SGHRS and YFSETQ. J lost 5 bases, V lost 6 bases, and 12 bases had no gene match. The CDR3 has 16 residues. The CDR3, as DNA: TGCGCCAGCACCCAAACTCTAGCGGGGAAAAACAATGAGCAGTTCTTC. This gives the protein CASTQTLAGKNNEQFF.

Here the CDR3 reads CASTHGPNTEAFF. The CDR3 DNA is TGTGCCAGCACCCATGGGCCTAACACTGAAGCTTTCTTT. The chain uses TRBV3-1 (or the pseudogene TRBV3-2) and TRBJ1-1; no clear D gene. CDR1 and CDR2 from the germline V gene are LGHDT and YNNKEL (reference sequence). This CDR3 region has 13 residues. With 7 bases removed from V and 2 bases from J, the gap between germline ends came to 11 bases.

V is TRBV18 and J is TRBJ2-7; 7 nucleotides agree with TRBD2. Trimming cost V 3 bases and J 2 bases; bases outside gene matches: 4. This CDR3 has 14 amino acids. Germline loops: CDR1 KGHSH, CDR2 LQKENI. The CDR3 coding sequence is TGTGCCAGCTCACCGGAGCGGGAAACCTACGAGCAGTACTTC. This codes for CASSPERETYEQYF.

Concerning this clone itself: A junction boundary mismatches the germline segment, possibly from a read error. The chain carries TRBV3-1 (or the pseudogene TRBV3-2) and TRBJ2-2; 8 nucleotides match TRBD1. The CDR3 has 22 residues. CDR1 and CDR2 from the germline V gene are LGHDT and YNNKEL (reference sequence). CDR3 protein: CASSQDLPTGAYIPPKDRGAVF. Here the CDR3 DNA reads TGTGCCAGCAGCCAAGATCTGCCGACAGGGGCGTATATCCCTCCCAAGGATCGGGGAGCTGTTTTT.

The gene calls are TRBV28 and TRBJ2-1; the match to TRBD2 covers 8 bases. V shed 4 bases, J shed 1 base, and the junction held 12 bases outside the gene matches. In germline, CDR1 is MDHEN, CDR2 SYDVKM. The CDR3 consists of 18 residues. CDR3 loop: CASSYPREGRMSYNEQFF. CDR3 sequence (DNA): TGTGCCAGCAGTTACCCCCGGGAGGGGAGGATGTCCTACAATGAGCAGTTCTTC.

V gene TRBV11-2 combines with J gene TRBJ2-7; 10 bases align to TRBD2. The V and J ends lost 3 bases and 5 bases, in that order; junction bases with no gene match: 7. The CDR3 totals 15 residues. Looked up from germline, CDR1 is SGHAT and CDR2 is FQNNGV. The DNA for the CDR3 is TGTGCCAGCAGCTTGGGTTTAACTAGCGGGGACGAGCAGTACTTC. Translation gives CASSLGLTSGDEQYF.

This clone appeared a single time. The V and J genes are TRBV27 and TRBJ2-7, with TRBD1 identical over 7 bases. Germline loops: CDR1 MNHEY, CDR2 SMNVEV (reference sequence). With 5 bases clipped from V and 2 bases from J, the junction kept 9 bases outside the gene matches. This CDR3 is 15 amino acids long. CDR3: CASSLLGTETYEQYF. CDR3 nucleotides: TGTGCCAGCAGTCTGCTTGGGACAGAGACCTACGAGCAGTACTTC.

The chain's CDR3 is CASGSGLGSYNEQFF. CDR3 sequence (DNA): TGTGCTAGTGGTTCGGGTCTAGGCTCCTACAATGAGCAGTTCTTC. This chain connects TRBV12-5 to TRBJ2-1; D not certain. The CDR3 consists of 15 residues. V lost 4 bases to trimming and J lost 0 bases, with 10 bases between them. CDR1 is LGHNT, CDR2 FRNRAP, per germline.

The chain has TRBV6-2 or TRBV6-3 and TRBJ2-2; no clear D. Germline V lookup: CDR1 MNHEY, CDR2 SVGEGT. The V end was cut by 0 bases, the J end by 5 bases, with 10 bases between. CDR3 length: 15 residues. The CDR3, as DNA: TGTGCCAGCAGTTACTCGAGTTTCATAACCGGGGAGCTGTTTTTT. This gives the protein CASSYSSFITGELFF.

This clone occurred once. The chain recombines TRBV2 with TRBJ2-7; TRBD2 matches at 7 bases. The V gene's germline CDR1 is SNHLY and CDR2 FYNNEI. V was clipped by 4 bases and J by 0 bases; unmatched bases: 9. The CDR3 length is 16 residues. For the CDR3, the DNA is TGTGCCAGCAGTGTAGGCGCCAGGACTAGCTCCTACGAGCAGTACTTC. Protein sequence: CASSVGARTSSYEQYF.

This sequence joins TRBV7-9 and TRBJ1-2; possible D gene TRBD1, 6 bases. Germline CDR1 SEHNR, CDR2 FQNEAQ (reference sequence). V was shortened by 5 bases and J by 4 bases, with 20 bases between the two germline ends. This CDR3 comprises 16 residues. CDR3 residues: CASSDPRGWGPYGYTF. In DNA, the CDR3 is TGTGCCAGCAGCGACCCGAGGGGATGGGGGCCCTATGGCTACACCTTC. The entire variable domain, with the rest obtained from reference TRBV7-9 and TRBJ1-2, is as follows: DTGVSQNPRHKITKRGQNVTFRCDPISEHNRLYWYRQTLGQGPEFLTYFQNEAQLEKSRLLSDRFSAERPKGSFSTLEIQRTEQGDSAMYLCASSDPRGWGPYGYTFGSGTRLTVV.

This clone appeared a single time. This chain joins TRBV7-6 and TRBJ2-3, with D perhaps matching TRBD2 (6 bases). Germline CDR1 is SGHVS and CDR2 is FNYEAQ. The CDR3 is 13 amino acids. V lost 6 bases, J lost 6 bases, and 13 bases lay in between. CDR3 sequence reads: CASRTIGGDTQYF. In DNA, the CDR3 is TGTGCCAGCAGAACAATTGGGGGGGATACGCAGTATTTT.

This sequence joins TRBV12-5 and TRBJ2-1; TRBD2 matches at 9 bases. Germline CDR1 and CDR2: LGHNT and FRNRAP. J lost 0 bases, V lost 4 bases, and 16 bases had no gene match. The CDR3 spans 20 residues. As DNA, the CDR3 is TGTGCTAGTGGTTCCGGCCGAATAGCGGGAGACCCCAGCTCCTACAATGAGCAGTTCTTC. It codes for CASGSGRIAGDPSSYNEQFF.

The CDR3 region is CASSELEHNEQFF. The DNA for the CDR3 is TGTGCCAGCAGTGAACTGGAGCACAATGAGCAGTTCTTC. The rearrangement joins TRBV2 to TRBJ2-1; D is uncertain. In germline, CDR1 is SNHLY, CDR2 FYNNEI. V lost 2 bases and J 5 bases, leaving 7 bases between the germline ends. The CDR3 spans 13 residues.

This chain connects TRBV2 to TRBJ1-1; D remains ambiguous. V lost 10 bases and J lost 3, with 6 bases in between. Germline assignment: CDR1 SNHLY and CDR2 FYNNEI. The CDR3 runs to 10 residues. CDR3 bases: TGTGCCACCGGGGACACTGAAGCTTTCTTT. Its translation: CATGDTEAFF.

This clone was seen a handful of times. The chain links TRBV9 to TRBJ2-3; D might be TRBD2 (6 bases). Trimming cost V 4 bases and J 0 bases, with 12 bases left between them. Germline CDR1 is SGDLS and CDR2 is YYNGEE. The CDR3 covers 15 residues. CDR3 loop: CASSPTGTSTDTQYF. The CDR3 DNA reads TGTGCCAGCAGCCCCACCGGGACTAGCACAGATACGCAGTATTTT.

The chain has TRBV27 and TRBJ2-7; 10 nucleotides agree with TRBD2. Looked up from germline, CDR1 is MNHEY and CDR2 is SMNVEV (reference sequence). The V and J ends lost 2 bases and 6 bases, in that order; junction bases with no gene match: 7. The CDR3 contains 15 residues. The CDR3 nucleotides are TGTGCCAGCAGTTTACTGGCTAGCGGGAGTGGCGAGCAGTACTTC. It codes for CASSLLASGSGEQYF.

The chain links TRBV7-9 to TRBJ2-1; 7 bases map to TRBD2. The CDR3 consists of 15 residues. Germline V gene sequence: CDR1 SEHNR, CDR2 FQNEAQ (reference sequence). The V segment lost 2 bases and the J segment 4 bases; nucleotides outside the gene matches: 5. CDR3 in amino acids: CASSLTGGGYNEQFF. Here the CDR3 DNA reads TGTGCCAGCAGCTTAACTGGCGGGGGTTACAATGAGCAGTTCTTC.

This clone was detected once. The chain combines TRBV7-9 with TRBJ2-5; D is unclear. CDR3 length: 14 amino acids. Germline CDR1 reads SEHNR; CDR2 reads FQNEAQ (reference sequence). Trimming pared 5 bases from V and 1 base from J, leaving 11 bases between. Here the CDR3 reads CASSQHLGQETQYF. Written as DNA, the CDR3 is TGTGCCAGCAGCCAACATCTAGGCCAAGAGACCCAGTACTTC.

The genes are TRBV4-3 and TRBJ2-3, with D possibly TRBD1 on 6 matching bases. This CDR3 is 17 amino acids long. The ends were cut back, 4 bases at V and 2 bases at J, with 19 bases in the middle. CDR1 and CDR2 (germline): LGHNA, YSLEER. The CDR3 DNA follows: TGCGCCAGCAGCCGCGAGACAGGACAGATTCTCACAGATACGCAGTATTTT. This sequence encodes CASSRETGQILTDTQYF.

Only one count was recorded for this clone. The same CDR3 can be traced to other DNA sequences in this sample. The gene calls are TRBV11-2 and TRBJ2-7; TRBD2 aligns across 7 bases. Germline V gives CDR1 SGHAT, CDR2 FQNNGV. The V gene end was trimmed by 3 bases and the J gene end by 3 bases; junction bases not matched to a gene: 2. CDR3 length equals 13 residues. The CDR3 region has the DNA TGTGCCAGCAGCTTTTCGGGGGGCTACGAGCAGTACTTC. It codes for CASSFSGGYEQYF.

The chain combines TRBV4-3 with TRBJ2-1; D gene unclear. The germline V and J ends were trimmed by 0 bases and 0 bases, with 3 bases remaining between them. CDR3 length: 14 residues. Germline V gives CDR1 LGHNA, CDR2 YSLEER. The CDR3 DNA reads TGCGCCAGCAGCCAAGATCGCTCCTACAATGAGCAGTTCTTC. Translating gives CASSQDRSYNEQFF.

The chain is built from TRBV20-1 and TRBJ2-3; perhaps TRBD2 as D (6 bases). Germline CDR1 reads DFQATT; CDR2 reads SNEGSKA (reference sequence). This CDR3 region has 16 residues. Trimming took 3 bases from V and 2 from J, leaving 18 bases between them. CDR3 sequence: CSASLRAGRNTDTQYF. The CDR3 DNA is TGCAGTGCTAGTCTCAGAGCGGGTCGTAACACAGATACGCAGTATTTT.

This chain connects TRBV9 to TRBJ2-1, with D possibly TRBD2 on 5 matching bases. CDR1 is SGDLS, CDR2 YYNGEE, per germline. The CDR3 is 15 residues long. V was clipped by 4 bases and J by 1 base, with 12 bases between them. CDR3 bases: TGTGCCAGCAGCCCACGGACGGGATCCTACAATGAGCAGTTCTTC. Protein product: CASSPRTGSYNEQFF.

The V gene is TRBV10-2, the J gene TRBJ1-1; D is ambiguous. Trimming removed 6 bases from V and 11 bases from J, with 13 bases in between. This CDR3 is 11 amino acids long. The germline gives CDR1 WSHSY, CDR2 SAAADI. The DNA of the CDR3 is TGCGCCAGCAGCGAACATTATACGGCTTTCTTT. Its translation: CASSEHYTAFF.

The chain employs TRBV11-3 and TRBJ2-3; 10 bases line up with TRBD2. The junction had 7 bases not matched to a gene; V was cut back by 1 base and J by 3 bases. CDR3 size: 17 residues. Germline assignment: CDR1 SGHNT and CDR2 YENEEA. CDR3 sequence (DNA): TGTGCCAGCAGCTTAGGAACCAGCGGGGGGGCAACAGATACGCAGTATTTT. Translating gives CASSLGTSGGATDTQYF.